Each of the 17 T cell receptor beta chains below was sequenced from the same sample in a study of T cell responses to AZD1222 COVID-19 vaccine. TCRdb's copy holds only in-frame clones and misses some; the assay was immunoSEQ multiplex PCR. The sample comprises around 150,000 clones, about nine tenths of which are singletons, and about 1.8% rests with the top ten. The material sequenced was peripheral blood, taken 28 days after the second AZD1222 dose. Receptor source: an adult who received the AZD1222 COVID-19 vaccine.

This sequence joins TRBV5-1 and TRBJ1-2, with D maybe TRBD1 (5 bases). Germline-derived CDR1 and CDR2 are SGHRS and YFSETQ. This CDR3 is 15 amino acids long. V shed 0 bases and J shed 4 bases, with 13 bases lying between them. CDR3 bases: TGCGCCAGCAGCTTGGAAGGAGGGGTCTTCTATGGCTACACCTTC. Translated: CASSLEGGVFYGYTF.

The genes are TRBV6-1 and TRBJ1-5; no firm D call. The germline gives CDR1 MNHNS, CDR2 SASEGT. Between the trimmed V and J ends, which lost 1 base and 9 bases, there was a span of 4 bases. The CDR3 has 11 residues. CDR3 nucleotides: TGTGCCAGCAGTGAAGGCTGGCCCCAGCATTTT. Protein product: CASSEGWPQHF.

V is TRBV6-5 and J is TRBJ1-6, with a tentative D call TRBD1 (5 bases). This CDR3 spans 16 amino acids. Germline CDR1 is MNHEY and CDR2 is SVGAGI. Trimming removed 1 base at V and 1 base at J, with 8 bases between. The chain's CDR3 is CASSYLDTSYNSPLHF. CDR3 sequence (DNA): TGTGCCAGCAGTTACTTGGACACTTCCTATAATTCACCCCTCCACTTT.

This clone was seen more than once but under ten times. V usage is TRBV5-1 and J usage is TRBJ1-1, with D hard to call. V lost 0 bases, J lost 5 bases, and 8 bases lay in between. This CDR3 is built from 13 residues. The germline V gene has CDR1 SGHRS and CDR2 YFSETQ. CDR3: CASSLESSTEAFF. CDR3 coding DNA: TGCGCCAGCAGCTTGGAAAGCAGTACTGAAGCTTTCTTT.

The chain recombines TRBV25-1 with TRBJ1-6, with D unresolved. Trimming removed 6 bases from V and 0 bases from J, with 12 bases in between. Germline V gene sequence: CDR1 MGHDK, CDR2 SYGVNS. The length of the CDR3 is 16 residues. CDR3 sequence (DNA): TGTGCCAGCAGCCCGGCGGGGAGCTCCTATAATTCACCCCTCCACTTT. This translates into CASSPAGSSYNSPLHF.

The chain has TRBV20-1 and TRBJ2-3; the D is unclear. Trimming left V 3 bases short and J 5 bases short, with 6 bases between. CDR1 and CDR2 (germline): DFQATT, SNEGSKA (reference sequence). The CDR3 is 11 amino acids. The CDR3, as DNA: TGCAGTGCTAGGATCCGAGATACGCAGTATTTT. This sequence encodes CSARIRDTQYF.

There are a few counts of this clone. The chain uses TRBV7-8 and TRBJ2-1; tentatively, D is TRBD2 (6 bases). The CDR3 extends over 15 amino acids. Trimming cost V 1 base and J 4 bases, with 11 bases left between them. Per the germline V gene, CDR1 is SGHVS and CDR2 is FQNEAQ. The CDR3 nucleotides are TGTGCCAGCAGCTTAGGGGACTCCACTTACAATGAGCAGTTCTTC. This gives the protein CASSLGDSTYNEQFF.

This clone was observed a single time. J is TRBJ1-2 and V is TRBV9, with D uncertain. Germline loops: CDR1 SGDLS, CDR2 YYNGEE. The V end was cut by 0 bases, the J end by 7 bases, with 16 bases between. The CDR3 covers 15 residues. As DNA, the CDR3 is TGTGCCAGCAGCGTAGCCGCGGGTCCGGTGGGTGGCTACACCTTC. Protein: CASSVAAGPVGGYTF.

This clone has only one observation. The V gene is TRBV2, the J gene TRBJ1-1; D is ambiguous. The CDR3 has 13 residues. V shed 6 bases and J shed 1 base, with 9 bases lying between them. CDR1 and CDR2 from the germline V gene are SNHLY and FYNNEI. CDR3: CASRAGKNTEAFF. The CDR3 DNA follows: TGTGCCAGCAGGGCCGGGAAGAACACTGAAGCTTTCTTT.

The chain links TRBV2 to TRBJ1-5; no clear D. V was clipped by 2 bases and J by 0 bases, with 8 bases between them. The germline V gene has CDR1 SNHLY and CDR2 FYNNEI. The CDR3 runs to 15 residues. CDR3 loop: CASSERTDSNQPQHF. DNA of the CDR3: TGTGCCAGCAGTGAACGGACGGATAGCAATCAGCCCCAGCATTTT. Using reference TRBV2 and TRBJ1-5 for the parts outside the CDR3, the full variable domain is EPEVTQTPSHQVTQMGQEVILRCVPISNHLYFYWYRQILGQKVEFLVSFYNNEISEKSEIFDDQFSVERPDGSNFTLKIRSTKLEDSAMYFCASSERTDSNQPQHFGDGTRLSIL.

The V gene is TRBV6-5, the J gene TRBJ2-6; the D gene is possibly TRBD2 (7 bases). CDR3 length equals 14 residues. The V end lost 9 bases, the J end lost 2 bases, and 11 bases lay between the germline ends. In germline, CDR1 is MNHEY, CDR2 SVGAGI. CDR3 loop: CASGGGAGANVLTF. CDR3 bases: TGTGCCAGTGGGGGGGGCGCTGGGGCCAACGTCCTGACTTTC.

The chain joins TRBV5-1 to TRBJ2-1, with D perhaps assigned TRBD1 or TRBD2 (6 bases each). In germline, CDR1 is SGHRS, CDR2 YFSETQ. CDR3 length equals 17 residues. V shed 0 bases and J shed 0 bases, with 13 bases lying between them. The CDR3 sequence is CASSLEGGTYSYNEQFF. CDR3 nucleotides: TGCGCCAGCAGCTTGGAGGGGGGCACCTACTCCTACAATGAGCAGTTCTTC.

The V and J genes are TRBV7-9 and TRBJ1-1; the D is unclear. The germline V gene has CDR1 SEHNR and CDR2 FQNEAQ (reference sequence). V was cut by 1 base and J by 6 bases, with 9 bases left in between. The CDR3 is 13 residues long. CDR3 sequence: CASSLEEQPEAFF. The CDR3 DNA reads TGTGCCAGCAGCTTAGAGGAGCAGCCTGAAGCTTTCTTT.

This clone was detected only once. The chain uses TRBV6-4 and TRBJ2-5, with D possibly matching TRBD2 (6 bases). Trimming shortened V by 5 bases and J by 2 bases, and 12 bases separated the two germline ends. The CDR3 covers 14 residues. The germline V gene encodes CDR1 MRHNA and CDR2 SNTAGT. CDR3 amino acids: CASSREWGQETQYF. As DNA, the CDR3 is TGTGCCAGCAGTCGGGAGTGGGGGCAAGAGACCCAGTACTTC.

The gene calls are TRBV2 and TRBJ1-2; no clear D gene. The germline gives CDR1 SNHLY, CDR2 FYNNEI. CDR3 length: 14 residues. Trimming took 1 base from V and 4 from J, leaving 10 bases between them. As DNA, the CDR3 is TGTGCCAGCAGTGAAGGGGAGAAATTCTATGGCTACACCTTC. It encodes CASSEGEKFYGYTF. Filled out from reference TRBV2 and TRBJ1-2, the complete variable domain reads EPEVTQTPSHQVTQMGQEVILRCVPISNHLYFYWYRQILGQKVEFLVSFYNNEISEKSEIFDDQFSVERPDGSNFTLKIRSTKLEDSAMYFCASSEGEKFYGYTFGSGTRLTVV.

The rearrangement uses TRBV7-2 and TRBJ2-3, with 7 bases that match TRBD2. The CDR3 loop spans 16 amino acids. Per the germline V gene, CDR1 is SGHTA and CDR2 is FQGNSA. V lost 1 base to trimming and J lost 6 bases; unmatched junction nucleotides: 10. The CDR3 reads CASSLGLRGDGDTQYF. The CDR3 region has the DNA TGTGCCAGCAGCTTAGGGCTTCGGGGGGATGGGGATACGCAGTATTTT.

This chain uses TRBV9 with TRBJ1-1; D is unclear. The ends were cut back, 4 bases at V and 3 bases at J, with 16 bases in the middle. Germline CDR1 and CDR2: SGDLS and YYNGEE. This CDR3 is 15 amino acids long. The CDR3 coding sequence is TGTGCCAGCAGCCCCATGGAGGGCAGGTACACTGAAGCTTTCTTT. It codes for CASSPMEGRYTEAFF.